The T cell receptor beta chain described here comes from a study of a mutant IDH1 vaccine in newly diagnosed glioma. Time point reported: baseline, week 1 (first vaccination visit). Sample treatment: pre-vaccination baseline after standard-of-care therapy. CDR1 SEHNR and CDR2 FQNEAQ come from the germline V gene (reference sequence). Trimming cost V 5 bases and J 4 bases; bases outside gene matches: 9. The CDR3 has 15 residues. Assay used: immunoSEQ multiplex PCR; TCRdb lists only in-frame clones, some missing. Of over 75,000 clones in the sample, approximately 90% are singletons; the top ten hold roughly 0.54%. A remark on this clone: No antigen is known for it.

Study-level results: Shifts in the top peripheral T cell clonotypes seemed unrelated to pseudoprogression.

The source material was PBMCs, sampled from a glioma patient treated with radiotherapy, temozolomide or both. The receptor comes from a woman between 45 and 65 years old with glioma. The chain carries TRBV7-9 and TRBJ2-5; 8 positions match TRBD1. CDR3 sequence: CASSPRRTGRETQYF. The CDR3 DNA reads TGTGCCAGCAGCCCCAGGAGGACAGGGCGAGAGACCCAGTACTTC.